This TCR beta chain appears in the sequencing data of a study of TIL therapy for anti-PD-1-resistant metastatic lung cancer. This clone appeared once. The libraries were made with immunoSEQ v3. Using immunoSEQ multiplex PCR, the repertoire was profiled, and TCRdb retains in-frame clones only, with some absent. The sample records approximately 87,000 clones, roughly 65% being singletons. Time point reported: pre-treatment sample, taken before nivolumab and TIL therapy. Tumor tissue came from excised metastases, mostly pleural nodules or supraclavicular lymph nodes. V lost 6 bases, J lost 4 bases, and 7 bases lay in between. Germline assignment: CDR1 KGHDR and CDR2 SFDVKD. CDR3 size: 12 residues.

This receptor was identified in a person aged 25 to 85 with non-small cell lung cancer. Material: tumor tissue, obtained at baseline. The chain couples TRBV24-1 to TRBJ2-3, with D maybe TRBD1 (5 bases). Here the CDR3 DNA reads TGTGCCACCAGTAGGGGCCCAGATACGCAGTATTTT. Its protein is CATSRGPDTQYF.